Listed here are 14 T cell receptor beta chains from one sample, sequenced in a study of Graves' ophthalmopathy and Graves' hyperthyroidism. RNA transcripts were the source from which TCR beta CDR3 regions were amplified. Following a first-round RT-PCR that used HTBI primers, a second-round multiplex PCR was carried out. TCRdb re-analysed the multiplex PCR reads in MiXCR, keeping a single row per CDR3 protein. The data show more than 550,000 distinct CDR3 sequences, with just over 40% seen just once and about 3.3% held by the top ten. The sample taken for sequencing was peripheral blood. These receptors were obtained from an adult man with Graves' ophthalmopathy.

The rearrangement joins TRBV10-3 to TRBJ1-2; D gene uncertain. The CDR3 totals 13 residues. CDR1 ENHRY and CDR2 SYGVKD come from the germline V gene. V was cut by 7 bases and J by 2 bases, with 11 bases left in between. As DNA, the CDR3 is TGTGCCATCAAGTCCGGGAACAACTATGGCTACACCTTC. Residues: CAIKSGNNYGYTF.

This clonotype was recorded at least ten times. CDR3 in DNA: TGTGCCAGCAGCCCCACGGCGGGAGAGACCCAGTACTTC. It is translated as CASSPTAGETQYF. The chain employs TRBV7-9 and TRBJ2-5; TRBD2 might be the D (5 bases). The CDR3 loop spans 13 amino acids. Trimming pared 5 bases from V and 4 bases from J, leaving 11 bases between. Germline CDR1 reads SEHNR; CDR2 reads FQNEAQ (reference sequence).

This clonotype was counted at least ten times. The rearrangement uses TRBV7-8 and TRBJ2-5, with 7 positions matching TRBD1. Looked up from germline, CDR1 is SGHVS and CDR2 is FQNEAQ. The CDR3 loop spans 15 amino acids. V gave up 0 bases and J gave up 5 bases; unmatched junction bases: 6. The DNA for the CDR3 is TGTGCCAGCAGCTTAGCGAAACCCAGGGGGGAGACCCAGTACTTC. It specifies CASSLAKPRGETQYF. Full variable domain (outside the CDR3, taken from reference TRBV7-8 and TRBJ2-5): GAGVSQSPRYKVAKRGQDVALRCDPISGHVSLFWYQQALGQGPEFLTYFQNEAQLDKSGLPSDRFFAERPEGSVSTLKIQRTQQEDSAVYLCASSLAKPRGETQYFGPGTRLLVL.

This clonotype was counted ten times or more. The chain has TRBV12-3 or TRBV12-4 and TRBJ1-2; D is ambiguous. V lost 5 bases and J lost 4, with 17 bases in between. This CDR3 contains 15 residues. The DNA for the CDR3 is TGTGCCAGCAGTGGCCGGTGGACCCCAGGCTATGGCTACACCTTC. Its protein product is CASSGRWTPGYGYTF.

The CDR3 DNA is TGCAGTGCTCTACGACTAGCGGGGGCTCTAGATACGCAGTATTTT. Its protein is CSALRLAGALDTQYF. The chain couples TRBV20-1 to TRBJ2-3, with 12 positions matching TRBD2. With 5 bases clipped from V and 5 bases from J, the junction kept 8 bases outside the gene matches. Germline V lookup: CDR1 DFQATT, CDR2 SNEGSKA (reference sequence). The CDR3 has 15 residues.

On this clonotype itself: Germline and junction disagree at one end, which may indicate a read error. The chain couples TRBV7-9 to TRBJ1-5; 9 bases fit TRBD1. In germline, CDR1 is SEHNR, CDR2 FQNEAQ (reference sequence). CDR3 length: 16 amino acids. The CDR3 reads CASSQELGQGYQPQHF. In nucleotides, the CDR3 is TGCGCCAGCAGCCAAGAATTGGGACAGGGCTATCAGCCCCAGCATTTT.

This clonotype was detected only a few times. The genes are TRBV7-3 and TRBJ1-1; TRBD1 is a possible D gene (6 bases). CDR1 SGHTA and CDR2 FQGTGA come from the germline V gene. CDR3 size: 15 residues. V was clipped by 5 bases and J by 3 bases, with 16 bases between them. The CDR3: CASSPTTGSDTEAFF. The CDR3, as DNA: TGTGCCAGCAGCCCTACCACAGGGAGTGACACTGAAGCTTTCTTT.

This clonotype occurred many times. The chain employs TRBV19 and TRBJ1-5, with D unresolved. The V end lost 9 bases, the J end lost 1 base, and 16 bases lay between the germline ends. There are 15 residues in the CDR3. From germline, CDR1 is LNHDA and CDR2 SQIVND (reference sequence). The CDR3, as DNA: TGTGCCAGCAGCCTTTCTTATGAGAGCAATCAGCCCCAGCATTTT. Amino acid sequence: CASSLSYESNQPQHF.

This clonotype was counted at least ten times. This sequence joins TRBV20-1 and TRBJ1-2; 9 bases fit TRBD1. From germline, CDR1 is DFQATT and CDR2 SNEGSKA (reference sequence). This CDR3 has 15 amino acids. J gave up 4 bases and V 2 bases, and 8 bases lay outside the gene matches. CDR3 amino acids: CSARPTGTGLYGYTF. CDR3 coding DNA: TGCAGTGCTAGACCGACCGGGACAGGGCTCTATGGCTACACCTTC.

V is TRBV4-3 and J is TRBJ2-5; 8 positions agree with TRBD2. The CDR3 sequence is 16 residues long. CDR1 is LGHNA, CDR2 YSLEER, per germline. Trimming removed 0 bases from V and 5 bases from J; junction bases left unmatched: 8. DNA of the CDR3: TGCGCCAGCAGCCAAGAAGGCCGGGGGGGCACTGAGACCCAGTACTTC. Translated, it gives CASSQEGRGGTETQYF.

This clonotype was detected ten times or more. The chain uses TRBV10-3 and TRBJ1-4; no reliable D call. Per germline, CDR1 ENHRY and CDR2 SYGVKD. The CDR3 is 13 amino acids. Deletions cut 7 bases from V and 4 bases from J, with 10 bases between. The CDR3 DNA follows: TGTGCCATCAAGGAGTCAGTTAATGAAAAACTGTTTTTT. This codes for CAIKESVNEKLFF.

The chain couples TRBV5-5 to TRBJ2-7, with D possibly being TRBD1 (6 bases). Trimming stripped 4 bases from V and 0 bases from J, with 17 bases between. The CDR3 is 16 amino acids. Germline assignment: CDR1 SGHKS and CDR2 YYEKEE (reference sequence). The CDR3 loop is CASSHPALTGSYEQYF. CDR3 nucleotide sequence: TGTGCCAGCAGCCATCCTGCCCTGACAGGCTCCTACGAGCAGTACTTC.

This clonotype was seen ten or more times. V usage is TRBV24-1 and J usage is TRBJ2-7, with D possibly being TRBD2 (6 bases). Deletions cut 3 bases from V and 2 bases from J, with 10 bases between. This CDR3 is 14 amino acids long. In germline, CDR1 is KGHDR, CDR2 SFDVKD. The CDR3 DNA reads TGTGCCACCAGTGATGGCGGGGCCCCCTACGAGCAGTACTTC. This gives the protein CATSDGGAPYEQYF.

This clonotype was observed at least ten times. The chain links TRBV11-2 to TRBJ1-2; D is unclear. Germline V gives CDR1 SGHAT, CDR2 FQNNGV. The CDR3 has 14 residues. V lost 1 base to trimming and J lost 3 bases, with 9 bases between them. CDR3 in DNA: TGTGCCAGCAGCTTAGCCGGGGTCGACTATGGCTACACCTTC. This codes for CASSLAGVDYGYTF. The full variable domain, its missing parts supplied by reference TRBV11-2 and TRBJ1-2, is EAGVAQSPRYKIIEKRQSVAFWCNPISGHATLYWYQQILGQGPKLLIQFQNNGVVDDSQLPKDRFSAERLKGVDSTLKIQPAKLEDSAVYLCASSLAGVDYGYTFGSGTRLTVV.